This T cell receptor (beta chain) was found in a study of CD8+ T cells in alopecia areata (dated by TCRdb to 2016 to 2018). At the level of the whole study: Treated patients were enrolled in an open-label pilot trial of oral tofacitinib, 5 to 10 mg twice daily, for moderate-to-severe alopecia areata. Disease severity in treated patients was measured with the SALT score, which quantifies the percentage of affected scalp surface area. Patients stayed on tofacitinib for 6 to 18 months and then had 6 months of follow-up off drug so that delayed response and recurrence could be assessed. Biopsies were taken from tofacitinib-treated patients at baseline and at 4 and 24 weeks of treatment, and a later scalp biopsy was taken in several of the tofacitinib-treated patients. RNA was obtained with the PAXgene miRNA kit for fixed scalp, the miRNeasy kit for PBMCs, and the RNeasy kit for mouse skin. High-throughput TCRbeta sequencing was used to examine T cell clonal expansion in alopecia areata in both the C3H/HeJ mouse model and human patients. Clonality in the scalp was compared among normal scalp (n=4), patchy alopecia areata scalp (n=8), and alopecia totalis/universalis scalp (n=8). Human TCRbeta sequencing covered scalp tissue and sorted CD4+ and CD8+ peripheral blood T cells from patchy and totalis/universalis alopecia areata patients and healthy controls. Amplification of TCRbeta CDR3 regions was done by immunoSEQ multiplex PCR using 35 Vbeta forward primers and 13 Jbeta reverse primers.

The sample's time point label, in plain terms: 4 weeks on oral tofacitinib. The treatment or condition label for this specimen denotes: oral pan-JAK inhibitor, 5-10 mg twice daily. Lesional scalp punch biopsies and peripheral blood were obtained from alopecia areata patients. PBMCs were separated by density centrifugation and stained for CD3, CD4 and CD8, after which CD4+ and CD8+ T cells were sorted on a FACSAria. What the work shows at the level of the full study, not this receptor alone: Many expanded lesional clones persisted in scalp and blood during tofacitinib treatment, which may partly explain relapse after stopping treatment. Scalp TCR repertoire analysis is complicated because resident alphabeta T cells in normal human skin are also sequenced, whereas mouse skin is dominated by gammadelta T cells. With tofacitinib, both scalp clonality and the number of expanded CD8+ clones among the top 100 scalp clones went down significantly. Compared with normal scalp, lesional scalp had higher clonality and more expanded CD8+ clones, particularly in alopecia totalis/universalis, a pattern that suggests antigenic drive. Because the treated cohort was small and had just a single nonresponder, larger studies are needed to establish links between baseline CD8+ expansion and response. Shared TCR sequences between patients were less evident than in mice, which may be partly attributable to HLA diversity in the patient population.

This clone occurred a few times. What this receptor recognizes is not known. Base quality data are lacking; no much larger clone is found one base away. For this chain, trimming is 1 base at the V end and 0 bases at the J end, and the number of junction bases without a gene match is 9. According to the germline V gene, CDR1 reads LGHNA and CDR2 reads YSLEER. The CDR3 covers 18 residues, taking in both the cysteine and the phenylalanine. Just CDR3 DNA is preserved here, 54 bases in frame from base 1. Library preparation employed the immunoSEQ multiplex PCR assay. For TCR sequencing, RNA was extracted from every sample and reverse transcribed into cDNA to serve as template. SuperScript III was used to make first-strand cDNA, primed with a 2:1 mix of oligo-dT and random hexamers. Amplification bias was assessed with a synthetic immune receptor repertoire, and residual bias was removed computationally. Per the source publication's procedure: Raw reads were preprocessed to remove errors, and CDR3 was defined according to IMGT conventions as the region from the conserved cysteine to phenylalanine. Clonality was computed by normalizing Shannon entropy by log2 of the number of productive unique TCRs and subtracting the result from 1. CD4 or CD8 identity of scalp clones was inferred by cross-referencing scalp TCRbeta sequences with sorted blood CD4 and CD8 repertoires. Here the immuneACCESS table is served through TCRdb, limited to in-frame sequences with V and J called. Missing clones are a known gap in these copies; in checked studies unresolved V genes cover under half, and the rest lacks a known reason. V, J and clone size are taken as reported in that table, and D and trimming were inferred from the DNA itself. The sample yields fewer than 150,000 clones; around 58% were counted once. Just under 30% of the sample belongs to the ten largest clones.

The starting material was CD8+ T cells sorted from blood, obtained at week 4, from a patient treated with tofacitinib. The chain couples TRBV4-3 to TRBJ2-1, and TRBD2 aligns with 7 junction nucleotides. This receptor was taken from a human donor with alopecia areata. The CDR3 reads CASSQAWAGESSYNEQFF. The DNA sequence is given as TGCGCCAGCAGCCAAGCCTGGGCGGGGGAAAGCTCCTACAATGAGCAGTTCTTC.